This T cell receptor beta chain was obtained from a study of cytomegalovirus exposure and HLA in healthy donors. Sequencing used immunoSEQ multiplex PCR; TCRdb keeps in-frame clones, though not all of them. The sample consists of some 88,000 clones, approximately 96% of them appearing once. The donors formed part of the roughly 120-subject validation cohort, distinct from the roughly 700-subject first cohort. Study results and caveats: One later analysis, an examination of the approximately 120 validation repertoires, found that first-cohort TCR clusters tended to co-occur in them.

This clone was detected once. Its antigen is undetermined. Germline CDR1 SEHNR, CDR2 FQNEAQ (reference sequence). V was pared by 1 base and J by 6 bases, with 3 bases of the junction left unmatched. CDR3 length: 13 residues. The genes are TRBV7-9 and TRBJ2-7, with 7 bases identical to TRBD2. The TCR was taken from a man aged 18-30 years in good health and CMV-seronegative. Sequencing was performed on PBMCs. CDR3 DNA: TGTGCCAGCAGCTTAGGCGGGAGTGTCGAGCAGTACTTC. It codes for CASSLGGSVEQYF.